The clone carrying this TCR beta chain was counted ten times or more. The antigen is unknown. As an off-target read in a library built for alpha chains, this beta chain has a frequency of little significance. This sample was included in a study of spatial heterogeneity in lung cancer. On the study more broadly: The mean occurrence of each unique TCR and UMI combination in raw reads exceeded nine. Study-wide findings and caveats: The recorded estimate of tumor T cell coverage is about 7% for alpha chains and approximately 13% for beta chains. Quantities of ubiquitous and regional expanded TCRs paralleled ubiquitous and regional nonsynonymous mutations, respectively. Tumors with more nonsynonymous mutations had more expanded intratumoral alpha and beta TCRs.

TCRdb recomputed calls from the 5' RACE reads with MiXCR, one row per CDR3 protein. The table shows roughly 18,000 distinct CDR3 sequences, with approximately 5.8% occurring only once. This sample's time point: sample taken at primary tumor resection. The study sequenced unsorted whole RNA from tumor, nontumor lung or frozen PBMC. Trimming took 5 bases from V and 4 from J, leaving 17 bases between them. The CDR3 runs to 15 residues. The clonotype was recovered from a female donor with early-stage non-small cell lung cancer. This sample comprised lung tumor tissue, obtained at surgery. The gene calls are TRBV12-3 or TRBV12-4 and TRBJ2-5; D unclear. CDR3 amino acids: CASSTQHRLTETQYF. CDR3 coding DNA: TGTGCCAGCAGTACCCAACACCGCCTCACAGAGACCCAGTACTTC.